Below, 23 T cell receptor beta chains from the same sample are listed, as sequenced in a study of regulatory T cells in long-lasting Graves disease. The time point was: newly diagnosed GD, antithyroid drugs for less than 3 months. Isolated PBMC RNA provided the starting material for the TCR library. The TCR beta library used iRepertoire HTBI primers with Arm-PCR amplification of CDR3. MiXCR, run by TCRdb on the multiplex PCR reads, gives a single entry per CDR3 protein. The table records 450,000 to 600,000 distinct CDR3 sequences, around 15% of them present only once. These records were also assigned to another study, of T cells in Graves' hyperthyroidism and ophthalmopathy.

This specimen consisted of peripheral blood mononuclear cells (PBMCs), obtained at new diagnosis, from a patient treated with antithyroid drugs. These TCRs come from a middle-aged man with Graves disease.

The table lists this clonotype with many counts. The V and J genes are TRBV30 and TRBJ1-1; D remains ambiguous. V was trimmed by 0 bases and J by 5 bases, leaving 10 bases between them. Germline values: CDR1 GTSNPN, CDR2 SVGIG (reference sequence). The length of the CDR3 is 13 residues. CDR3 coding DNA: TGTGCCTGGAGTGTACGATTGGGGACTGAAGCTTTCTTT. Translation: CAWSVRLGTEAFF.

The chain links TRBV19 to TRBJ2-1; 10 bases align to TRBD2. Germline loops: CDR1 LNHDA, CDR2 SQIVND (reference sequence). Trimming cost V 4 bases and J 4 bases; bases outside gene matches: 10. The CDR3 is 17 residues long. This CDR3 reads CASSSPPGLAIYNEQFF. The CDR3 region has the DNA TGTGCCAGTAGTAGCCCTCCGGGACTAGCGATATACAATGAGCAGTTCTTC.

This clonotype was seen repeatedly, ten times or more. The chain employs TRBV14 and TRBJ2-1, with D possibly being TRBD1 or TRBD2 (5 bases each). V was clipped by 5 bases and J by 13 bases, with 15 bases between them. The germline gives CDR1 SGHDN, CDR2 FVKESK. CDR3 length equals 12 residues. CDR3 nucleotide sequence: TGTGCCAGCAGCGAGGACCGGGACCCCCAGTTCTTC. Protein sequence: CASSEDRDPQFF.

The chain is built from TRBV4-1 and TRBJ1-2; tentatively, D is TRBD1 (5 bases). Looked up from germline, CDR1 is MGHRA and CDR2 is YSYEKL. CDR3 length: 15 residues. Trimming pared 3 bases from V and 4 bases from J, leaving 15 bases between. As DNA, the CDR3 is TGCGCCAGCAGCCAGGCGAGTAGGGGCTTCTATGGCTACACCTTC. Residues: CASSQASRGFYGYTF.

This clonotype showed up many times. V gene TRBV11-2 combines with J gene TRBJ2-5, with 7 bases fitting TRBD1. Per the germline V gene, CDR1 is SGHAT and CDR2 is FQNNGV. The CDR3 consists of 15 residues. V lost 4 bases, J lost 2 bases, and 7 bases stayed unmatched. In nucleotides, the CDR3 is TGTGCCAGCAGCTCTAGACAGGGACGACAAGAGACCCAGTACTTC. Its translation: CASSSRQGRQETQYF.

This clonotype was counted a single time. The chain has TRBV27 and TRBJ2-5, with unresolved D. In germline, CDR1 is MNHEY, CDR2 SMNVEV (reference sequence). This CDR3 contains 15 residues. Trimming took 5 bases from V and 2 from J, leaving 15 bases between them. CDR3 nucleotide sequence: TGTGCCAGCAGTCCAATCAGTTACGGACAAGAGACCCAGTACTTC. It translates to CASSPISYGQETQYF.

This clonotype was seen at least ten times. The chain recombines TRBV18 with TRBJ2-2; unclear D gene. The CDR3 is made up of 13 amino acids. Trimming left V 1 base short and J 6 bases short, with 6 bases between. Germline V CDR1 and CDR2: KGHSH, LQKENI. For the CDR3, the DNA is TGTGCCAGCTCACCACAGGCGGCCGGGGAGCTGTTTTTT. This codes for CASSPQAAGELFF.

The rearrangement links TRBV9 to TRBJ2-7; no firm D call. The CDR3 loop spans 14 amino acids. The V end was cut by 1 base, the J end by 5 bases, with 13 bases between. The V gene's germline CDR1 is SGDLS and CDR2 YYNGEE. CDR3 DNA sequence: TGTGCCAGCAGCGTACGAGAGTTGTGGGACGAGCAGTACTTC. This encodes CASSVRELWDEQYF.

At least ten counts were recorded for this clonotype. V gene TRBV28 combines with J gene TRBJ1-1, with D unresolved. Germline CDR1 reads MDHEN; CDR2 reads SYDVKM. This CDR3 has 15 amino acids. V was cut by 6 bases and J by 1 base, with 15 bases left in between. The CDR3 protein is CASRTAGNKNTEAFF. The DNA for the CDR3 is TGTGCCAGCAGAACGGCGGGCAACAAGAACACTGAAGCTTTCTTT.

This clonotype was picked up many times. The J gene is TRBJ1-1, the V gene TRBV19, with 10 positions matching TRBD1. V trimming: 4 bases; J trimming: 1 base; junction bases outside the gene matches: 12. This CDR3 region has 18 residues. Looked up from germline, CDR1 is LNHDA and CDR2 is SQIVND (reference sequence). CDR3 region: CASSRSTGGYRTNTEAFF. The CDR3 DNA follows: TGTGCCAGTAGTAGGTCGACAGGGGGCTATCGTACGAACACTGAAGCTTTCTTT.

This clonotype was seen a few times. J is TRBJ1-2 and V is TRBV20-1; TRBD1 is a possible D gene (6 bases). The CDR3 runs to 15 residues. V lost 3 bases and J 5 bases, leaving 19 bases between the germline ends. Looked up from germline, CDR1 is DFQATT and CDR2 is SNEGSKA (reference sequence). This CDR3 reads CSASTPRTGPYGYTF. The DNA for the CDR3 is TGCAGTGCTAGCACCCCTCGAACAGGGCCTTATGGCTACACCTTC.

The V call is TRBV20-1, the J call TRBJ2-7; 11 bases are shared with TRBD2. Germline CDR1 DFQATT, CDR2 SNEGSKA (reference sequence). V lost 5 bases to trimming and J lost 7 bases; unmatched junction nucleotides: 16. CDR3 length: 16 residues. The CDR3 nucleotides read TGCAGTGCTTCGACTAGCGGGAATGCGGGGCGGCATGAGCAGTACTTC. This gives the protein CSASTSGNAGRHEQYF.

This clonotype was seen a few times. V is TRBV4-1 and J is TRBJ2-1; 10 nucleotides agree with TRBD2. CDR1 is MGHRA, CDR2 YSYEKL, per germline. Trimming took 0 bases from V and 10 from J; bases not matched to a gene: 9. The CDR3 is 16 amino acids. Here the CDR3 DNA reads TGCGCCAGCAGCCAAGATTTAGGACTAGCGGAGGGAGAGCAGTTCTTC. This translates into CASSQDLGLAEGEQFF.

This clonotype was seen only a few times. CDR3 nucleotides: TGTGCCAGCAGGTCAGCGAACGGTGGGACCGGGGAGCTGTTTTTT. It yields the protein CASRSANGGTGELFF. The chain has TRBV6-1 and TRBJ2-2; D gene uncertain. Germline CDR1 and CDR2: MNHNS and SASEGT. With 6 bases removed from V and 5 bases from J, the gap between germline ends came to 16 bases. The CDR3 spans 15 residues.

This clonotype showed up many times. The genes are TRBV29-1 and TRBJ2-5; 14 bases fit TRBD2. The CDR3 has 15 amino acids. The V gene end was trimmed by 5 bases and the J gene end by 2 bases; junction bases not matched to a gene: 4. Germline CDR1 SQVTM, CDR2 ANQGSEA. The CDR3 DNA reads as TGCAGCGTTTCCGGACTAGCGGGAGGACAAGAGACCCAGTACTTC. Protein product: CSVSGLAGGQETQYF.

In its sample, this clonotype was seen a few times. V usage is TRBV29-1 and J usage is TRBJ2-1; 9 nucleotides line up with TRBD2. This CDR3 is built from 23 residues. J gave up 8 bases and V 0 bases, and 32 bases lay outside the gene matches. Germline V gene sequence: CDR1 SQVTM, CDR2 ANQGSEA. The CDR3 spells CSVEDSGWGELSSERGVLDEQFF. In nucleotides, the CDR3 is TGCAGCGTTGAAGATTCCGGTTGGGGGGAGCTGTCATCGGAGCGGGGGGTTTTGGATGAGCAGTTCTTC.

This clonotype was recorded once. This sequence joins TRBV2 and TRBJ2-7, with TRBD2 matching 8 bases. This CDR3 is 14 amino acids long. Trimming removed 6 bases from V and 3 bases from J; junction bases left unmatched: 7. Germline CDR1 SNHLY, CDR2 FYNNEI. CDR3 sequence (DNA): TGTGCCAGCAGAGTAGCGGGGCAATACTACGAGCAGTACTTC. It codes for CASRVAGQYYEQYF. The full variable domain, rest sourced from reference TRBV2 and TRBJ2-7, is EPEVTQTPSHQVTQMGQEVILRCVPISNHLYFYWYRQILGQKVEFLVSFYNNEISEKSEIFDDQFSVERPDGSNFTLKIRSTKLEDSAMYFCASRVAGQYYEQYFGPGTRLTVT.

This clonotype was detected many times. The rearrangement links TRBV11-1 to TRBJ1-1; D uncertain. Trimming cost V 1 base and J 8 bases, with 14 bases left between them. Germline-derived CDR1 and CDR2 are SGHAT and FQDESV (reference sequence). The CDR3 spans 14 residues. CDR3 in amino acids: CASSLEYGFAEAFF. The CDR3 region has the DNA TGTGCCAGCAGCTTAGAGTATGGTTTTGCCGAAGCTTTCTTT.

The sample holds many counts of this clonotype. The chain carries TRBV12-3 or TRBV12-4 and TRBJ2-3; D may be TRBD1 (6 bases). V lost 8 bases to trimming and J lost 5 bases, with 14 bases between them. This CDR3 region has 13 residues. The DNA of the CDR3 is TGTGCCAGCGCCTGGGGGCGTGAAGATACGCAGTATTTT. Protein: CASAWGREDTQYF.

This clonotype has ten or more counts. The J gene is TRBJ1-2, the V gene TRBV18; TRBD1 might be the D (6 bases). Deletions cut 0 bases from V and 7 bases from J, with 12 bases between. The CDR3 runs 14 residues. The V gene's germline CDR1 is KGHSH and CDR2 LQKENI. CDR3 in amino acids: CASSPPDGGAGYTF. The CDR3 nucleotides are TGTGCCAGCTCACCACCCGACGGGGGGGCTGGCTACACCTTC.

V gene TRBV12-5 combines with J gene TRBJ2-6, with a tentative D call TRBD1 (6 bases). The CDR3 is 16 amino acids. The germline CDR1 and CDR2 sequences are LGHNT and FRNRAP. V was cut by 1 base and J by 0 bases, with 7 bases left in between. Here the CDR3 reads CASGLGGHSGANVLTF. The DNA of the CDR3 is TGTGCTAGTGGTTTGGGGGGGCACTCTGGGGCCAACGTCCTGACTTTC.

This clonotype was observed at least ten times. The CDR3 DNA follows: TGTGCCAGCAAGGAGCTCCTTAATGAAAAACTGTTTTTT. Protein: CASKELLNEKLFF. This rearrangement joins TRBV28 to TRBJ1-4; the D is unclear. V was trimmed by 7 bases and J by 4 bases, leaving 10 bases between them. This CDR3 has 13 residues. CDR1 is MDHEN, CDR2 SYDVKM, per germline.

V is TRBV12-3 or TRBV12-4 and J is TRBJ2-3; D is possibly TRBD2 (5 bases). The length of the CDR3 is 16 residues. V dropped 1 base and J dropped 3 bases, with 14 bases sitting between them. The CDR3 nucleotides are TGTGCCAGCAGTTTAGGTAGCGCCCTATTTACAGATACGCAGTATTTT. Protein sequence: CASSLGSALFTDTQYF.